This entry lists 17 T cell receptor beta chains sequenced from one sample in a study of blood T cell repertoires in COVID-19. This table comes from immunoSEQ multiplex PCR, and its TCRdb copy is limited to in-frame clones, with some not included. The sample has 300,000 to 450,000 clones, about nine tenths seen once. The specimen was PBMCs or T cells enriched from blood (not recorded which). The receptors were sampled from a young woman who had been exposed to COVID-19.

This chain connects TRBV27 to TRBJ2-4; perhaps TRBD2 as D (5 bases). The CDR3 has 12 amino acids. The germline V gene encodes CDR1 MNHEY and CDR2 SMNVEV (reference sequence). Trimming took off 0 bases at V and 11 bases at J, with 8 bases between the two ends. CDR3: CASSLSGSVQYF. Written as DNA, the CDR3 is TGTGCCAGCAGTTTATCCGGTAGCGTTCAGTACTTC.

The J gene is TRBJ2-3, the V gene TRBV6-5; 7 bases fit TRBD1. The V segment lost 4 bases and the J segment 2 bases; nucleotides outside the gene matches: 9. The CDR3 is 16 amino acids. Looked up from germline, CDR1 is MNHEY and CDR2 is SVGAGI. The CDR3 coding sequence is TGTGCCAGCAGTTTAATCCCGGGACAGCTCACAGATACGCAGTATTTT. It codes for CASSLIPGQLTDTQYF.

This clone has only a few counts. The gene calls are TRBV11-2 and TRBJ2-7; D perhaps matches TRBD1 (5 bases). The CDR3 has 14 residues. CDR1 and CDR2 (germline): SGHAT, FQNNGV. V was pared by 1 base and J by 5 bases, with 12 bases between. CDR3 nucleotide sequence: TGTGCCAGCAGCTTAGTAGCCAGGGCGGACGAGCAGTACTTC. This codes for CASSLVARADEQYF.

V is TRBV11-2 and J is TRBJ2-5; 8 nucleotides match TRBD2. V gave up 0 bases and J gave up 6 bases; unmatched junction bases: 12. The CDR3 loop spans 17 amino acids. Per germline, CDR1 SGHAT and CDR2 FQNNGV. CDR3 sequence reads: CASSLDPGGSAGQTQYF. The CDR3 DNA reads TGTGCCAGCAGCTTAGATCCGGGGGGGTCCGCGGGGCAGACCCAGTACTTC. Using reference TRBV11-2 and TRBJ2-5 for the parts outside the CDR3, the full variable domain is EAGVAQSPRYKIIEKRQSVAFWCNPISGHATLYWYQQILGQGPKLLIQFQNNGVVDDSQLPKDRFSAERLKGVDSTLKIQPAKLEDSAVYLCASSLDPGGSAGQTQYFGPGTRLLVL.

The chain employs TRBV7-9 and TRBJ2-5; the match to TRBD1 covers 8 bases. Trimming at V came to 2 bases and at J to 5 bases, leaving 10 bases not matched to a gene. The CDR3 loop spans 16 amino acids. CDR1 and CDR2 from the germline V gene are SEHNR and FQNEAQ (reference sequence). The CDR3 DNA follows: TGTGCCAGCAGCTTACCAGGGGGCCCCAAGGGGGAGACCCAGTACTTC. It codes for CASSLPGGPKGETQYF.

In DNA, the CDR3 is TGCGCCAGCAGCCAGACAGACAGGGTTCAAGAGACCCAGTACTTC. Its protein product is CASSQTDRVQETQYF. The chain links TRBV5-1 to TRBJ2-5; TRBD1 agrees at 7 bases. With 4 bases clipped from V and 2 bases from J, the junction kept 8 bases outside the gene matches. CDR1 and CDR2 from the germline V gene are SGHRS and YFSETQ. The CDR3 contains 15 residues.

CDR3 coding DNA: TGTGCCAGCTCACCACTGGGGGGGTCCGGAAACACCATATATTTT. As protein: CASSPLGGSGNTIYF. The chain employs TRBV18 and TRBJ1-3; the D gene is possibly TRBD1 (5 bases). Trimming stripped 1 base from V and 4 bases from J, with 11 bases between. The CDR3 contains 15 residues. Germline CDR1 reads KGHSH; CDR2 reads LQKENI.

This clone was seen a single time. The chain carries TRBV10-2 and TRBJ1-4, with TRBD1 matching over 7 bases. CDR3 size: 13 residues. In germline, CDR1 is WSHSY, CDR2 SAAADI. After removal of 4 bases from V and 7 bases from J, the junction contained 3 bases not matched to a gene. Here the CDR3 DNA reads TGCGCCAGCAGTGGACAGGGACCTGAAAAACTGTTTTTT. It is translated as CASSGQGPEKLFF.

V gene TRBV5-1 combines with J gene TRBJ2-1, with 7 bases fitting TRBD2. Per the germline V gene, CDR1 is SGHRS and CDR2 is YFSETQ. CDR3 length equals 14 residues. Germline trimming cut 4 bases from V and 6 bases from J; bases unmatched to any gene: 7. CDR3: CASSPRLATNEQFF. The CDR3 nucleotides read TGCGCCAGCAGCCCCCGACTAGCAACCAATGAGCAGTTCTTC. Full variable domain (rest looked up from reference TRBV5-1 and TRBJ2-1): KAGVTQTPRYLIKTRGQQVTLSCSPISGHRSVSWYQQTPGQGLQFLFEYFSETQRNKGNFPGRFSGRQFSNSRSEMNVSTLELGDSALYLCASSPRLATNEQFFGPGTRLTVL.

The chain uses TRBV20-1 and TRBJ1-2, with no clear D. Germline lookup yields CDR1 DFQATT and CDR2 SNEGSKA (reference sequence). CDR3 length: 11 residues. The ends were cut back, 7 bases at V and 5 bases at J, with 11 bases in the middle. CDR3 region: CSVPEDYGYTF. DNA of the CDR3: TGCAGTGTACCGGAGGATTATGGCTACACCTTC.

This clone was recorded many times. The chain has TRBV12-5 and TRBJ1-2, with 7 bases lining up with TRBD1. CDR1 LGHNT and CDR2 FRNRAP come from the germline V gene. The trim removed 1 base at V and 4 bases at J, leaving 3 bases unmatched. The CDR3 consists of 14 residues. CDR3 protein: CASGLADRSYGYTF. The CDR3 coding sequence is TGTGCTAGTGGTTTGGCGGACAGGAGCTATGGCTACACCTTC.

This rearrangement joins TRBV27 to TRBJ1-2; 8 bases map to TRBD1. Losses at the gene ends were 5 bases for V and 0 bases for J; bases not matched to a gene: 2. The CDR3 covers 14 residues. CDR1 is MNHEY and CDR2 is SMNVEV in the germline V gene (reference sequence). CDR3 coding DNA: TGTGCCAGCAGTGTGGACAGGGCTAACTATGGCTACACCTTC. This codes for CASSVDRANYGYTF.

The V gene is TRBV2, the J gene TRBJ1-6; 7 nucleotides agree with TRBD1. J was trimmed by 9 bases and V by 6 bases; bases with no gene match: 14. Germline V gene data show CDR1 as SNHLY and CDR2 as FYNNEI. The CDR3 covers 16 residues. The CDR3 DNA is TGTGCCAGCAGCCCACACCTAAGAGGGGGCCTTTCACCCCTCCACTTT. Residues: CASSPHLRGGLSPLHF. The full variable domain, its missing parts supplied by reference TRBV2 and TRBJ1-6, is EPEVTQTPSHQVTQMGQEVILRCVPISNHLYFYWYRQILGQKVEFLVSFYNNEISEKSEIFDDQFSVERPDGSNFTLKIRSTKLEDSAMYFCASSPHLRGGLSPLHFGNGTRLTVT.

In this sample, this clone turned up once. CDR3 DNA: TGTGCCAGTAATGAGGAAGGCTATAATTCACCCCTCCACTTT. Translated, it gives CASNEEGYNSPLHF. The chain recombines TRBV19 with TRBJ1-6, with no clear D. The V end was cut by 7 bases, the J end by 3 bases, with 10 bases between. CDR1 is LNHDA, CDR2 SQIVND, per germline (reference sequence). CDR3 length: 14 amino acids.

The chain carries TRBV19 and TRBJ2-7; TRBD1 matches 8 bases. Trimming at V came to 0 bases and at J to 6 bases, leaving 4 bases not matched to a gene. The CDR3 consists of 14 residues. The germline V gene encodes CDR1 LNHDA and CDR2 SQIVND (reference sequence). CDR3 region: CASSIEQGVSEQYF. For the CDR3, the DNA is TGTGCCAGTAGTATAGAACAGGGGGTGAGCGAGCAGTACTTC.

This clone appeared a few times. CDR3 amino acids: CASKEGVSDGYTF. CDR3 DNA: TGTGCCAGCAAGGAAGGGGTTTCGGATGGCTACACCTTC. This chain joins TRBV2 and TRBJ1-2, with D perhaps matching TRBD1 (5 bases). The germline gives CDR1 SNHLY, CDR2 FYNNEI. Trimming stripped 7 bases from V and 6 bases from J, with 15 bases between. This CDR3 is 13 amino acids long.

The chain joins TRBV5-6 to TRBJ1-5; the D is unclear. The germline V gene has CDR1 SGHDT and CDR2 YYEEEE. V lost 4 bases and J 4 bases, leaving 18 bases between the germline ends. The CDR3 is 16 amino acids. CDR3 protein: CASSPSPAGWNQPQHF. Here the CDR3 DNA reads TGTGCCAGCAGCCCATCCCCGGCGGGATGGAATCAGCCCCAGCATTTT.